This TCR beta chain was profiled in a study of T cell changes during pregnancy in multiple sclerosis. This clone was seen only once. Sequencing was performed with immunoSEQ multiplex PCR; in TCRdb, only in-frame clones are kept and a portion is missing. The sample lists about 110,000 clones; around 92% were seen once. From germline, CDR1 is ENHRY and CDR2 SYGVKD. With 0 bases removed from V and 0 bases from J, the gap between germline ends came to 5 bases. The CDR3 sequence is 14 residues long. The TCR sequence derives from a female donor in good health, enrolled as a control in a pregnancy study. The rearrangement links TRBV10-3 to TRBJ1-1; maybe TRBD1 (5 bases). This sample comprised peripheral blood, obtained in the third trimester of pregnancy. CDR3 sequence reads: CAISESTVNTEAFF. DNA of the CDR3: TGTGCCATCAGTGAGTCGACAGTGAACACTGAAGCTTTCTTT.